A single sample is the source of the 13 T cell receptor beta chains below, sequenced in a study of shared clonotypes between healthy human individuals. Only in-frame clones appear in the TCRdb table, and some are missing; sequencing was by immunoSEQ multiplex PCR. The table lists about 2,200,000 clones, more than 85% of them singletons. Terminally differentiated effector memory CD45RA+ cells were excluded from the naive CD8 cells, which were CD45RO-negative and positively selected for CCR7. Sequencing was carried out using naive CD8+ T cells from PBMCs. These receptors all come from a man younger than 35 in good health. Some clones in this sample may be carry-over from other donors' samples.

The V gene is TRBV9, the J gene TRBJ2-3, with 13 bases fitting TRBD2. The junction had 5 bases not matched to a gene; V was cut back by 4 bases and J by 3 bases. Germline CDR1 SGDLS, CDR2 YYNGEE. The CDR3 runs to 16 residues. The CDR3 protein is CASSSGLAGVTDTQYF. The DNA of the CDR3 is TGTGCCAGCAGCTCTGGACTAGCGGGAGTTACAGATACGCAGTATTTT.

J is TRBJ2-5 and V is TRBV14; TRBD2 agrees at 7 bases. Germline CDR1 SGHDN, CDR2 FVKESK. CDR3 length: 16 residues. V shed 1 base, J shed 1 base, and the junction held 6 bases outside the gene matches. The CDR3 protein is CASSQGPSGFQETQYF. CDR3 in DNA: TGTGCCAGCAGCCAAGGGCCTAGCGGTTTCCAAGAGACCCAGTACTTC.

The chain employs TRBV14 and TRBJ1-1, with a possible D match to TRBD1 (5 bases). The CDR3 spans 15 residues. V lost 0 bases, J lost 5 bases, and 13 bases lay in between. Looked up from germline, CDR1 is SGHDN and CDR2 is FVKESK. The DNA for the CDR3 is TGTGCCAGCAGCCAAGAATGGAGGGACGTAACTGAAGCTTTCTTT. Its translation is CASSQEWRDVTEAFF.

The gene calls are TRBV28 and TRBJ2-1; 11 bases are a match to TRBD2. CDR3 length: 17 amino acids. V was pared by 6 bases and J by 9 bases, with 16 bases of the junction left unmatched. Germline V gene data show CDR1 as MDHEN and CDR2 as SYDVKM. CDR3 bases: TGTGCCAGCAGACCCACCTCTAGCGGGAGGTTGAAGGGTGAGCAGTTCTTC. Its protein is CASRPTSSGRLKGEQFF.

The CDR3 protein is CASKLTGVNQPQHF. The CDR3 DNA sequence: TGTGCCAGCAAGTTGACAGGGGTCAATCAGCCCCAGCATTTT. The chain couples TRBV6-5 to TRBJ1-5; 8 bases are shared with TRBD1. CDR1 and CDR2 (germline): MNHEY, SVGAGI. V shed 7 bases and J 3 bases; nucleotides not matched to a gene: 5. This CDR3 is built from 14 residues.

The chain has TRBV7-9 and TRBJ2-4; TRBD1 agrees at 8 bases. V gave up 1 base and J gave up 0 bases; unmatched junction bases: 2. The CDR3 is 16 amino acids. CDR1 and CDR2 (germline): SEHNR, FQNEAQ (reference sequence). This chain's CDR3 is CASSLGTGKAKNIQYF. The CDR3 DNA is TGTGCCAGCAGCTTAGGGACAGGGAAAGCCAAAAACATTCAGTACTTC. Full variable domain (remainder filled in from reference TRBV7-9 and TRBJ2-4): DTGVSQNPRHKITKRGQNVTFRCDPISEHNRLYWYRQTLGQGPEFLTYFQNEAQLEKSRLLSDRFSAERPKGSFSTLEIQRTEQGDSAMYLCASSLGTGKAKNIQYFGAGTRLSVL.

This clone was seen once. The CDR3 coding sequence is TGTGCCAGCAACAATAGGGGTACCTACGAGCAGTACTTC. This codes for CASNNRGTYEQYF. The chain uses TRBV7-6 and TRBJ2-7; perhaps TRBD1 as D (5 bases). Trimming took off 7 bases at V and 2 bases at J, with 12 bases between the two ends. This CDR3 has 13 amino acids. CDR1 is SGHVS and CDR2 is FNYEAQ in the germline V gene.

This chain connects TRBV7-9 to TRBJ2-3; TRBD2 aligns across 10 bases. The J segment lost 2 bases and the V segment lost 6 bases, leaving 11 bases of the junction unmatched. CDR3 length: 17 amino acids. Germline V gene sequence: CDR1 SEHNR, CDR2 FQNEAQ (reference sequence). Here the CDR3 reads CASSSPTSGKITDTQYF. The CDR3 DNA reads TGTGCCAGCAGTTCTCCCACTAGCGGGAAGATCACAGATACGCAGTATTTT.

This sequence joins TRBV4-1 and TRBJ2-5; 9 bases are shared with TRBD1. CDR3 length equals 16 residues. V was clipped by 0 bases and J by 4 bases; unmatched bases: 6. Germline V CDR1 and CDR2: MGHRA, YSYEKL. In nucleotides, the CDR3 is TGCGCCAGCAGCCAAGAAGCCGGGACAGGGAGAGAGACCCAGTACTTC. Translating gives CASSQEAGTGRETQYF.

The CDR3 is CASRILAGGSYEQYF. Here the CDR3 DNA reads TGTGCCAGCCGGATACTAGCGGGAGGGTCCTACGAGCAGTACTTC. The V and J genes are TRBV27 and TRBJ2-7; 13 nucleotides agree with TRBD2. The CDR3 has 15 amino acids. J lost 1 base, V lost 8 bases, and 5 bases had no gene match. Germline CDR1 and CDR2: MNHEY and SMNVEV (reference sequence).

This chain joins TRBV19 and TRBJ2-7, with 8 bases fitting TRBD1. The J segment lost 5 bases and the V segment lost 4 bases, leaving 10 bases of the junction unmatched. Germline CDR1 and CDR2: LNHDA and SQIVND (reference sequence). This CDR3 comprises 15 residues. The CDR3 DNA reads as TGTGCCAGTAGTACAGCAGACAGGGGCTACCACGAGCAGTACTTC. Encoded protein: CASSTADRGYHEQYF.

This rearrangement joins TRBV11-2 to TRBJ2-1; D tentatively reads TRBD1 or TRBD2 (5 bases each). CDR3 length: 16 amino acids. Germline V gene lookup returns CDR1 SGHAT and CDR2 FQNNGV. V was pared by 4 bases and J by 3 bases, with 16 bases between. The CDR3 sequence: CASSSHLGPNYNEQFF. The CDR3 DNA follows: TGTGCCAGCAGCTCACACCTGGGACCCAACTACAATGAGCAGTTCTTC.

The V gene is TRBV30, the J gene TRBJ2-7, with D maybe TRBD2 (5 bases). V was cut by 3 bases and J by 6 bases, with 15 bases left in between. The CDR3 contains 13 residues. Looked up from germline, CDR1 is GTSNPN and CDR2 is SVGIG (reference sequence). This CDR3 reads CAWSMSLDPEQYF. DNA of the CDR3: TGTGCCTGGAGCATGTCACTAGATCCCGAGCAGTACTTC.